This TCR beta chain appears in the sequencing data of a study of blood T cell repertoires in COVID-19. Study as a whole: The United States, Italy and Spain provided the acute and convalescent COVID-19 samples. PBMCs, B-cell-depleted T cells, or T cells were the source of the cDNA or gDNA that made up the material.

Under the authors' procedure: Amplification from reference gene primers served as the basis for estimated nucleated cell counts. TCRdb's table, derived via immunoSEQ multiplex PCR, lists solely in-frame clones and lacks some. V, J and clone size are taken as reported in that table, and D and trimming were inferred from the DNA itself. Found here are about 250,000 clones, 88% of them singletons; the top ten hold approximately 1.3%. The CDR3 contains 13 residues. Trimming took off 7 bases at V and 5 bases at J, with 10 bases between the two ends. Germline V gene lookup returns CDR1 SGHRS and CDR2 YFSETQ.

Sequenced input: peripheral blood. The TCR sequence derives from an elderly man with acute or convalescent COVID-19. The chain joins TRBV5-1 to TRBJ1-6; D possibly corresponds to TRBD1 (5 bases). Written as DNA, the CDR3 is TGCGCCAGCGCCCCGGGGGATAATTCACCCCTCCACTTT. Translating gives CASAPGDNSPLHF.